Listed below are T cell receptor beta chains from one sample, sequenced in a study of metastatic and nonmetastatic thyroid tumors. TCRdb re-called the PCR reads through MiXCR. Of about 4,600 clones in the sample, roughly 18% are singletons; the top ten hold about 23%. Material: adjacent normal tissue. The source of these receptors is a male donor with papillary thyroid cancer or a benign thyroid nodule (not recorded which). Some clones in this sample may be carry-over from other donors' samples. The CDR3 runs from the conserved cysteine through the conserved F or W. A D gene is named only where the DNA matches it firmly. Clone size is shown for a subset of rows, as once, few, many or a class of expanded clone.

abundance	v_gene	j_gene	len	d_gene	CDR3nt	CDR3aa
few	TRBV6-2/TRBV6-3	TRBJ2-6	15	.	TGTGCCAGCAGTTACTTAGGCGGTGGGGCCAACGTCCTGACTTTC	CASSYLGGGANVLTF
.	TRBV20-1	TRBJ1-2	9	.	TGCAGTGCTAGTAAGGGCTACACCTTC	CSASKGYTF
once	TRBV30	TRBJ2-7	14	TRBD2	TGTGCCTGGGGACTAGCGGACCTCTCCTACGAGCAGTACTTC	CAWGLADLSYEQYF
few	TRBV6-5	TRBJ2-1	14	TRBD2	TGTGCCAGCAGTTACGGGACTAGCAACAATGAGCAGTTCTTC	CASSYGTSNNEQFF
.	TRBV20-1	TRBJ1-2	12	TRBD1	TGCAGTGCTATTGGGACAGGGTACGGCTACACCTTC	CSAIGTGYGYTF
many	TRBV27	TRBJ1-1	14	.	TGTGCCAGCAGTTTTCAGGGCGGGACCACTGAAGCTTTCTTT	CASSFQGGTTEAFF
medium-sized	TRBV29-1	TRBJ2-3	13	TRBD1	TGCAGCGGTGAGGGGACAGTGGGAGATACGCAGTATTTT	CSGEGTVGDTQYF
medium-sized	TRBV12-3/TRBV12-4	TRBJ2-7	13	TRBD1	TGTGCCAGCAAACAGGGGGCGCGCGACGAGCAGTACTTC	CASKQGARDEQYF
medium-sized	TRBV29-1	TRBJ1-1	12	.	TGCAGCGTTGTGCAAACGAACACTGAAGCTTTCTTT	CSVVQTNTEAFF
many	TRBV7-6	TRBJ2-2	14	.	TGTGCCAGCAGCCCCGGGACCAACACCGGGGAGCTGTTTTTT	CASSPGTNTGELFF
.	TRBV2	TRBJ1-1	15	.	TGTGCCAGCAGTGAGGTACAGGGAATGAACACTGAAGCTTTCTTT	CASSEVQGMNTEAFF
.	TRBV28	TRBJ2-7	15	.	TGTGCCAGCAGCGTATTGTGGGGGAATTCCTACGAGCAGTACTTC	CASSVLWGNSYEQYF
few	TRBV24-1	TRBJ2-2	15	.	TGTGCCACCAGTGACCGTGACAGACACACCGGGGAGCTGTTTTTT	CATSDRDRHTGELFF
few	TRBV6-1	TRBJ2-5	13	.	TGTGCCAGCACCAAGACAGGTCAAGAGACCCAGTACTTC	CASTKTGQETQYF
few	TRBV12-3/TRBV12-4	TRBJ2-7	12	.	TGTGCCAGCAGCTCTCGGGCCCACGAGCAGTACTTC	CASSSRAHEQYF
.	TRBV5-4	TRBJ2-1	16	.	TGTGCCAGCAGCTTGGAAGGGTCCAGCTCCTACAATGAGCAGTCCTTC	CASSLEGSSSYNEQSF
many	TRBV11-2	TRBJ1-1	15	.	TGTGCCAGCAGCTTGAACGGGGGCGCGAACACTGAAGCTTTCTTT	CASSLNGGANTEAFF
.	TRBV25-1	TRBJ1-2	15	.	TGTGCCAGCAGTGAATCAGGATCGGGGAAGGATGGCTACACCTTC	CASSESGSGKDGYTF
.	TRBV2	TRBJ2-7	12	.	TGTGCCAGCAGTCCGCGGGATTACGAGCAGTACTTC	CASSPRDYEQYF
.	TRBV20-1	TRBJ2-2	12	.	TGCAGTGCTACCGGGGGGACAGGGGAGCTGTTTTTT	CSATGGTGELFF
.	TRBV27	TRBJ2-1	12	.	TGTGCCAGCAGTTTTAGGCCCCCTGAGCAGTTCTTC	CASSFRPPEQFF
.	TRBV2	TRBJ1-1	14	.	TGTGCCAGCAGTGAATTGGGTTTCGAGACTGAAGCTTTCTTT	CASSELGFETEAFF
few	TRBV20-1	TRBJ2-7	14	TRBD2	TGCAGTGCTAGAGATTCCCCTAGCGGATACGAGCAGTACTTC	CSARDSPSGYEQYF
.	TRBV20-1	TRBJ1-5	15	.	TGCAGTGCTAGAGAGCCAGGGCCGAGCAATCAGCCCCAGCATTTT	CSAREPGPSNQPQHF
.	TRBV11-2	TRBJ2-7	16	TRBD2	TGTGCCAGCAGCTTAGATTCTAGCGGGAGCGGGCGCGAGCAGTACTTC	CASSLDSSGSGREQYF
medium-sized	TRBV20-1	TRBJ2-1	13	.	TGCAGTGCTAGAAGGTCAGAGTACAATGAGCAGTTCTTC	CSARRSEYNEQFF
.	TRBV20-1	TRBJ2-3	13	TRBD2	TGCAGTGCTCCGGGACTAGCAGGAGATACGCAGTATTTT	CSAPGLAGDTQYF
hyperexpanded	TRBV12-3/TRBV12-4	TRBJ2-1	13	.	TGTGCCAGCAGTTTCTCGGGGGAAGATGAGCAGTTCTTC	CASSFSGEDEQFF
few	TRBV11-3	TRBJ2-7	15	.	TGTGCCAGCAGCTTAGCGTCGGGGGGCGCGGGTGAGCAGTACTTC	CASSLASGGAGEQYF
.	TRBV5-1	TRBJ1-2	14	.	TGCGCCAGCAGCCCCTCGGCGTCCTACTATGGCTACACCTTC	CASSPSASYYGYTF
.	TRBV20-1	TRBJ2-7	12	.	TGCAGTGCTAGGTACGTCTCCTACGAGCAGTACTTC	CSARYVSYEQYF
.	TRBV28	TRBJ1-3	13	.	TGTGCCAGCCGCACGGGGGACGGAAACACCATATATTTT	CASRTGDGNTIYF
medium-sized	TRBV30	TRBJ1-2	13	TRBD1	TGTGCCTGGGGACCGGGACAGCACTATGGCTACACCTTC	CAWGPGQHYGYTF
few	TRBV27	TRBJ1-2	14	.	TGTGCCAGCAGTTTCTCGTGGGGGTTATATGGCTACACCTTC	CASSFSWGLYGYTF